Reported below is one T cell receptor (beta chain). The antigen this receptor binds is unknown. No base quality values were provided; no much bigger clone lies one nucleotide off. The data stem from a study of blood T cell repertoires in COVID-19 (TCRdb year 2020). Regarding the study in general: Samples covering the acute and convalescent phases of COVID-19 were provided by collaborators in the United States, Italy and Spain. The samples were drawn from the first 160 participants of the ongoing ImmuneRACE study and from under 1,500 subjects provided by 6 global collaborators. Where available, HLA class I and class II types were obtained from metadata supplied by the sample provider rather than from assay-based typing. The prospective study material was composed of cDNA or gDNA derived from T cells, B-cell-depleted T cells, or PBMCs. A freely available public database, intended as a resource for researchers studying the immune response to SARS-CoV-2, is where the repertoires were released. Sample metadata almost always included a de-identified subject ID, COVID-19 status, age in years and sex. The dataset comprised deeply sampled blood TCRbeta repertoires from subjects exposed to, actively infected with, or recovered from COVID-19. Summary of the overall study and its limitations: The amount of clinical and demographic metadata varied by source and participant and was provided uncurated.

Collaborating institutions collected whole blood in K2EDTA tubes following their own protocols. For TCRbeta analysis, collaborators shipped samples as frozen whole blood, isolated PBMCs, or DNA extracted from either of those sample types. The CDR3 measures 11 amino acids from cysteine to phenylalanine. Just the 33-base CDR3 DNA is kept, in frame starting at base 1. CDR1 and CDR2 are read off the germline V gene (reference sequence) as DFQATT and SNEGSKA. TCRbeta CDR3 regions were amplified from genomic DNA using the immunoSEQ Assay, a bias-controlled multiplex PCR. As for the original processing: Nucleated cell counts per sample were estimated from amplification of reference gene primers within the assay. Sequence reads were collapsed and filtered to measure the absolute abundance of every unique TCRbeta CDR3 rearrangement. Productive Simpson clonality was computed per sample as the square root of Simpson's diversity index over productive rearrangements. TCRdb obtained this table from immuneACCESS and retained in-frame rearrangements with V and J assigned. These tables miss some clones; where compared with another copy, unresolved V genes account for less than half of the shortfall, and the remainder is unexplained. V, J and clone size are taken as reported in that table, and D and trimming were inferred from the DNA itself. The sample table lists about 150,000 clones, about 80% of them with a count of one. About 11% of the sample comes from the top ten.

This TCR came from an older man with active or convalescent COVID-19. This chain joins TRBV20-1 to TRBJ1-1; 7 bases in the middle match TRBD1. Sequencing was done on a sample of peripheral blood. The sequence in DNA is TGCAGGACAGGGATGAACACTGAAGCTTTCTTT. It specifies CRTGMNTEAFF.